The source of this TCR beta chain is a study of shared clonotypes between healthy human individuals. This table comes from immunoSEQ multiplex PCR, and its TCRdb copy is limited to in-frame clones, with some not included. This sample yields around 340,000 clones, of which around 79% are seen a single time; less than 11% belongs to the top ten. From CD4+ cells came CD45RA+ naive and CD45RA-negative memory subsets. This clone was recorded only once. Germline-derived CDR1 and CDR2 are MNHNY and SVGAGI (reference sequence). Trimming removed 0 bases from V and 7 bases from J; junction bases left unmatched: 8. This CDR3 is 16 amino acids long.

This chain links TRBV6-6 with TRBJ2-2, with TRBD1 matching 7 bases. The sample comprised memory CD4+ T cells sorted from blood. Noted subset: CD45RA-negative fraction. The receptor was isolated from a man between 25 and 39 years old in good health. The DNA for the CDR3 is TGTGCCAGCAGTTACTCGAGAGACAGGGATAGCGGGGAGCTGTTTTTT. Protein sequence: CASSYSRDRDSGELFF.